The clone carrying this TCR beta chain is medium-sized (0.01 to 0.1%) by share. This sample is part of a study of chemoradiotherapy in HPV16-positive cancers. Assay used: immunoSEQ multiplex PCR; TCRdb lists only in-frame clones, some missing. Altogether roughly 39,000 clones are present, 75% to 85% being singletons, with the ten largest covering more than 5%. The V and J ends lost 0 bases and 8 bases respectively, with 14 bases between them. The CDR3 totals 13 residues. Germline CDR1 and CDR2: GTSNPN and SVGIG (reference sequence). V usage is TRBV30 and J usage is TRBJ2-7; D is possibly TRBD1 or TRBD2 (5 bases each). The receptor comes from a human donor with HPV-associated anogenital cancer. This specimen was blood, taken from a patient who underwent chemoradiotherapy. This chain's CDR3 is CAWSVSVGDQQYF. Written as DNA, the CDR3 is TGTGCCTGGAGTGTAAGTGTGGGGGACCAGCAGTACTTC. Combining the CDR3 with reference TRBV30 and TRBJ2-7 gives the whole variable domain SQTIHQWPATLVQPVGSPLSLECTVEGTSNPNLYWYRQAAGRGLQLLFYSVGIGQISSEVPQNLSASRPQDRQFILSSKKLLLSDSGFYLCAWSVSVGDQQYFGPGTRLTVT.